This T cell receptor (beta chain) was recovered during a study of technical replicates of blood from a few donors. This clone has a handful of counts. The germline CDR1 and CDR2 sequences are SGHTA and FQGNSA. V lost 0 bases and J lost 1, with 7 bases in between. This CDR3 has 14 amino acids. Assay: immunoSEQ multiplex PCR; the TCRdb copy retains only in-frame clones and omits some. The sample contains under 65,000 clones, roughly 90% of which appear only once. The chain uses TRBV7-2 and TRBJ2-7; tentatively, D is TRBD2 (5 bases). Specimen: PBMCs. The origin of this receptor is a human donor in good health. Some clones in this sample may be carry-over from other donors' samples. CDR3 coding DNA: TGTGCCAGCAGCTTAGCAGGCGGGTCCTACGAGCAGTACTTC. It translates to CASSLAGGSYEQYF. The variable domain in full, with the rest retrieved from reference TRBV7-2 and TRBJ2-7, is GAGVSQSPSNKVTEKGKDVELRCDPISGHTALYWYRQSLGQGLEFLIYFQGNSAPDKSGLPSDRFSAERTGGSVSTLTIQRTQQEDSAVYLCASSLAGGSYEQYFGPGTRLTVT.